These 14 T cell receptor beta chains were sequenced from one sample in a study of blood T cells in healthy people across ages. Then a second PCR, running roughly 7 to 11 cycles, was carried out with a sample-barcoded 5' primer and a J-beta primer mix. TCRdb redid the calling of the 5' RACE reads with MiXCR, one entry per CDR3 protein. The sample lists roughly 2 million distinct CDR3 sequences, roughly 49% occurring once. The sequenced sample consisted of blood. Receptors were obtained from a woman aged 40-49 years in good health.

The DNA for the CDR3 is TGCAGTGCTAATTCGATCGACAGGGCGGGCATTCAGTACTTC. It specifies CSANSIDRAGIQYF. V is TRBV20-1 and J is TRBJ2-5, with 7 bases fitting TRBD1. Judging by the DNA end, TRBJ2-4 fits better; the J call may be wrong. The CDR3 has 14 amino acids. CDR1 and CDR2 (germline): DFQATT, SNEGSKA (reference sequence).

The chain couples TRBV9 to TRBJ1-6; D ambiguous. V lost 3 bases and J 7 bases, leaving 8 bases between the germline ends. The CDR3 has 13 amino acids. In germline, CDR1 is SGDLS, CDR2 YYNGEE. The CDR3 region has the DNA TGTGCCAGCAGCGCGGGCACCAATTCACCCCTCCACTTT. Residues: CASSAGTNSPLHF.

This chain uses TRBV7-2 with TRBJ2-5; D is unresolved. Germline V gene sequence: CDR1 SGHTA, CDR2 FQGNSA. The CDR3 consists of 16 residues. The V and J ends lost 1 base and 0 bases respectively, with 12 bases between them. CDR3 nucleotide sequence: TGTGCCAGCAGCTTAGAGATCGGTACATACCAAGAGACCCAGTACTTC. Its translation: CASSLEIGTYQETQYF.

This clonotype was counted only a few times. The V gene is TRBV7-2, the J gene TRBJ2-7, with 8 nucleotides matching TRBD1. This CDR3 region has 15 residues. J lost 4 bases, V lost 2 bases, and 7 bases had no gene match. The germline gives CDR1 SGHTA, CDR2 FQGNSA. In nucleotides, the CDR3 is TGTGCCAGCAGCTTAAGTCGGGACAGGCTGTACGAGCAGTACTTC. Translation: CASSLSRDRLYEQYF.

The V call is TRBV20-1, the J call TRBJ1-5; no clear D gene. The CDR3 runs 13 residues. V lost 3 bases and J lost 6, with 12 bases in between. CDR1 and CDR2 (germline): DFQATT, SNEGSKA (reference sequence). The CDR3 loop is CSARREAGQPQHF. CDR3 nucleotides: TGCAGTGCTAGGAGGGAGGCAGGTCAGCCCCAGCATTTT.

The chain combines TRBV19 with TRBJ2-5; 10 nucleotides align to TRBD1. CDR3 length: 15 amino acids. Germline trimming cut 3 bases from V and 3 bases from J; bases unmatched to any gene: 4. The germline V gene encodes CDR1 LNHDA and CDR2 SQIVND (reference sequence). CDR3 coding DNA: TGTGCCAGTAGTATTCGGGACAGGGGAGAAGAGACCCAGTACTTC. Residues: CASSIRDRGEETQYF.

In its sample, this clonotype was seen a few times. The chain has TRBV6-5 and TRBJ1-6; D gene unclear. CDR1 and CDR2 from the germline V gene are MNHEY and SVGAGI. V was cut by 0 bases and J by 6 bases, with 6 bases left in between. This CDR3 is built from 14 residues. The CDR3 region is CASSYSLVNSPLHF. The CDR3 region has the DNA TGTGCCAGCAGTTACTCCCTAGTTAATTCACCCCTCCACTTT.

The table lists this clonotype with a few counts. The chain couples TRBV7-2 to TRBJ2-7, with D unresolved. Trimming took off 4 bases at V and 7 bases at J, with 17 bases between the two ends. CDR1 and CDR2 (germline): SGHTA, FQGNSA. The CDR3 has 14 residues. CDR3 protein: CASSYVGNLREQYF. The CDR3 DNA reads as TGTGCCAGCAGCTACGTAGGGAACCTACGAGAGCAGTACTTC.

In nucleotides, the CDR3 is TGTGCCAGCAGTATCACAGGGGTGAATTATGGCTACACCTTC. This codes for CASSITGVNYGYTF. The J gene is TRBJ1-2, the V gene TRBV28; 7 nucleotides line up with TRBD1. The junction had 8 bases not matched to a gene; V was cut back by 5 bases and J by 5 bases. CDR1 and CDR2 from the germline V gene are MDHEN and SYDVKM. This CDR3 region has 14 residues.

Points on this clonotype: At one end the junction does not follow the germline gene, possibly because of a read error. CDR3: CSVPPLVSSYELYF. As DNA, the CDR3 is TGCAGTGTGCCCCCTTTGGTCAGCTCCTACGAGCTGTACTTC. The V call is TRBV20-1, the J call TRBJ2-7; D remains ambiguous. Germline V CDR1 and CDR2: DFQATT, SNEGSKA (reference sequence). The CDR3 consists of 14 residues.

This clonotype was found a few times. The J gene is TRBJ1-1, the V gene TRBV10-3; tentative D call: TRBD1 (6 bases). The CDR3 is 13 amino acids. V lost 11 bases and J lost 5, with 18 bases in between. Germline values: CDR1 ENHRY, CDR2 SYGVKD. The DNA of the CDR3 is TGTGCCGCCCTCCGGGACATAGGAACTGAAGCTTTCTTT. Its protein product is CAALRDIGTEAFF.

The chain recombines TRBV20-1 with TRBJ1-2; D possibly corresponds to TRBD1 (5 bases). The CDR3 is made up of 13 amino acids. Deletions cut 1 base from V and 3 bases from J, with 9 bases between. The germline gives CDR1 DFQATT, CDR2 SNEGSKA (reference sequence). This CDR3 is CSARGDGDYGYTF. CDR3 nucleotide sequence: TGCAGTGCTAGAGGGGACGGAGACTATGGCTACACCTTC.

The CDR3 DNA reads as TGCGCCAGCAGCCAAGTCTTTAGCAGGGCAGATGGCTACACCTTC. This encodes CASSQVFSRADGYTF. This sequence joins TRBV4-1 and TRBJ1-2, with D possibly matching TRBD1 (5 bases). This CDR3 is built from 15 residues. CDR1 is MGHRA and CDR2 is YSYEKL in the germline V gene. V was trimmed by 1 base and J by 6 bases, leaving 15 bases between them.

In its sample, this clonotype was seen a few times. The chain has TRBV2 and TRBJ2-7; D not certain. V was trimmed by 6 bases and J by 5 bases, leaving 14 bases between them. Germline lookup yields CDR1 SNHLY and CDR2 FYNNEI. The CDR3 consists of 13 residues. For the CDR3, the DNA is TGTGCCAGCAGCACATCTTGGTGGAACGAGCAGTACTTC. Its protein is CASSTSWWNEQYF.